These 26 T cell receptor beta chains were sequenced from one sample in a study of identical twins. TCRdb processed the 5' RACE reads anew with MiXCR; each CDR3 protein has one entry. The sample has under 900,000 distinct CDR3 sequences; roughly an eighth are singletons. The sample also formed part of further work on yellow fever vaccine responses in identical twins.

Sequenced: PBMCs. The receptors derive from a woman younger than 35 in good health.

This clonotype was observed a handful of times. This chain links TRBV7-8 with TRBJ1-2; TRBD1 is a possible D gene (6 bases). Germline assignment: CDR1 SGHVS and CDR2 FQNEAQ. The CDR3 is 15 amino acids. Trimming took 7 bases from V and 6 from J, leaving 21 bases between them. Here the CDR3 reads CASNGGGLASDGYTF. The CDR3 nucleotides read TGTGCCAGCAACGGAGGGGGTCTAGCTAGCGATGGCTACACCTTC.

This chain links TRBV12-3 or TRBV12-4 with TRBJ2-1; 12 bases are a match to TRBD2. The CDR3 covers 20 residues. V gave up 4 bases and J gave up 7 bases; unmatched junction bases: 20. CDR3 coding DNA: TGTGCCAGCAGTTCCCTGACTAGCGGGAGCTCACAAGACACGGTAAATGAGCAGTTCTTC. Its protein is CASSSLTSGSSQDTVNEQFF.

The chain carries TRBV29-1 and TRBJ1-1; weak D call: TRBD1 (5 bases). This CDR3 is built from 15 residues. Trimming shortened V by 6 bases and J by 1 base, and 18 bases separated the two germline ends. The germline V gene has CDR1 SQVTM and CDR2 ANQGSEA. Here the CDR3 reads CSVEGTKRGNTEAFF. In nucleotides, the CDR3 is TGCAGCGTCGAGGGGACGAAACGGGGGAACACTGAAGCTTTCTTT.

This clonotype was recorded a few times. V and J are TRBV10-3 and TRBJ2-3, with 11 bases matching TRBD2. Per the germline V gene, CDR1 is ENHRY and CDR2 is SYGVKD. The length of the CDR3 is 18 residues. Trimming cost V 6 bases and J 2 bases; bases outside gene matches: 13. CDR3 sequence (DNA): TGTGCCATCAGCGACTCACCGGGACTAGCGGCCCTCACAGATACGCAGTATTTT. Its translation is CAISDSPGLAALTDTQYF.

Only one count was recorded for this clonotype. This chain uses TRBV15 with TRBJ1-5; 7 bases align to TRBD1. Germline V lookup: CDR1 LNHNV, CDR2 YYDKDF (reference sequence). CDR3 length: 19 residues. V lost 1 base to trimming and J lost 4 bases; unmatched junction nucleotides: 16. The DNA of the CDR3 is TGTGCCACCAGCAGAGTTTTCCTTGATAGGGCAGGGGGAAATCAGCCCCAGCATTTT. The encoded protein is CATSRVFLDRAGGNQPQHF.

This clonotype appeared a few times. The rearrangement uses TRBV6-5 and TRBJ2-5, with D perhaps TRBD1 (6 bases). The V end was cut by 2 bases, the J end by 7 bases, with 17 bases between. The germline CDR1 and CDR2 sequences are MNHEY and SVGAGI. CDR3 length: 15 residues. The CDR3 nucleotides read TGTGCCAGCAGTTACATGACTTCAGGGGTTGGGACCCAGTACTTC. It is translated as CASSYMTSGVGTQYF.

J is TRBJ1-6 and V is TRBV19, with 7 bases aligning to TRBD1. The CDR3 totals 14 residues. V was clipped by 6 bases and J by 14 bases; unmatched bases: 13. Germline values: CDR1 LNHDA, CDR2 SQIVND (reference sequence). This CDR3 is CASSLTGRVRTLHF. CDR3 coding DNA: TGTGCCAGTAGCTTGACAGGGCGAGTTCGAACCCTCCACTTT.

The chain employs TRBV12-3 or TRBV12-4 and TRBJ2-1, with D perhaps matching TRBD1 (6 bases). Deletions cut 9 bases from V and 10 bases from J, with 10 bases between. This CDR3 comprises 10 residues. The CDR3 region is CARRGQEQFF. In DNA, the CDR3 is TGTGCCAGAAGAGGACAGGAGCAGTTCTTC.

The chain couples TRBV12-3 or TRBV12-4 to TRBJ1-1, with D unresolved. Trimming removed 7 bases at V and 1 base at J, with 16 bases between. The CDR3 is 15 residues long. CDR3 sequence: CASTPRAGGNTEAFF. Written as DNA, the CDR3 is TGTGCCAGCACTCCGAGGGCAGGAGGGAACACTGAAGCTTTCTTT.

CDR3 DNA: TGTGCCAGCAGTCTCTGGACAGGGCGGGGCTACACTGAAGCTTTCTTT. Protein product: CASSLWTGRGYTEAFF. The chain joins TRBV12-3 or TRBV12-4 to TRBJ1-1, with TRBD1 matching 8 bases. The CDR3 length is 16 residues. V was clipped by 5 bases and J by 3 bases; unmatched bases: 11.

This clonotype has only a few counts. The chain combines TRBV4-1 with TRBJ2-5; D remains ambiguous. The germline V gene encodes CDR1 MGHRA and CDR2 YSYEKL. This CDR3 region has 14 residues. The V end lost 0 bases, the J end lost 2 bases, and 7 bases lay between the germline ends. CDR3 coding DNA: TGCGCCAGCAGCCAAGACTACACACAAGAGACCCAGTACTTC. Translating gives CASSQDYTQETQYF.

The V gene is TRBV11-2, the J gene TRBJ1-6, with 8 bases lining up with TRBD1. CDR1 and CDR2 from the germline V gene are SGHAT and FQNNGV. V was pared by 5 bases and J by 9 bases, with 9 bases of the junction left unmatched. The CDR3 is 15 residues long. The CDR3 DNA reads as TGTGCCAGCAGCACCTCGGACAGGGTCATTTCACCCCTCCACTTT. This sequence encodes CASSTSDRVISPLHF.

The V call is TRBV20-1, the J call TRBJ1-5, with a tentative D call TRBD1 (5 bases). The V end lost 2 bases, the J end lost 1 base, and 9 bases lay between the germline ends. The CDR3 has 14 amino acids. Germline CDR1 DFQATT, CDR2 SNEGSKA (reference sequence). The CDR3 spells CSARWGPSNQPQHF. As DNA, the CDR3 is TGCAGTGCTAGATGGGGACCCAGCAATCAGCCCCAGCATTTT.

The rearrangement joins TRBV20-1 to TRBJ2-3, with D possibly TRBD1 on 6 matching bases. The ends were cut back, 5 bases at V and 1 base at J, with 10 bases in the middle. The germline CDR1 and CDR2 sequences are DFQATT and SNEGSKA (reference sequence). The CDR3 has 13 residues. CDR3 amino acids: CSAVAGGTDTQYF. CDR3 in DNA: TGCAGTGCTGTAGCAGGGGGCACAGATACGCAGTATTTT.

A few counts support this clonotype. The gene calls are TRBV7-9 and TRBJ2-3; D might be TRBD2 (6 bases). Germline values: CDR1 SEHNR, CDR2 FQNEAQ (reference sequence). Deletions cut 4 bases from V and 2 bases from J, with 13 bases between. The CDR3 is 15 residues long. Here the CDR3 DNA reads TGTGCCAGCAGCTCGAGGGAGGTCCCCACAGATACGCAGTATTTT. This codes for CASSSREVPTDTQYF.

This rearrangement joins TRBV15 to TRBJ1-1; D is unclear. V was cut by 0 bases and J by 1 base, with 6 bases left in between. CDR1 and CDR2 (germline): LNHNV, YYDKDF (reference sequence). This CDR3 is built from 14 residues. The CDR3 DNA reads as TGTGCCACCAGCAGAGATGGGAGGAACACTGAAGCTTTCTTT. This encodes CATSRDGRNTEAFF.

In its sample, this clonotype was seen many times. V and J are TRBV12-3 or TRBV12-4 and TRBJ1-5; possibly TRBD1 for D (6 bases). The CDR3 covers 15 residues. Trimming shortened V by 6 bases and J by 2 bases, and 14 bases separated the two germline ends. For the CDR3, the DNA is TGTGCCAGCAGGTTGACAGGCGTGGGCAATCAGCCCCAGCATTTT. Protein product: CASRLTGVGNQPQHF.

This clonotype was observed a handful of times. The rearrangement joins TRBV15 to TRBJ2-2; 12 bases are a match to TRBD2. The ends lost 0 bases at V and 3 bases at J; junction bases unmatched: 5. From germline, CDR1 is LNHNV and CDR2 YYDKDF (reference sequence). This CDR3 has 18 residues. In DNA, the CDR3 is TGTGCCACCAGCAGAGATCCCCTAGCGGGGGGGGACACCGGGGAGCTGTTTTTT. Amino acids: CATSRDPLAGGDTGELFF.

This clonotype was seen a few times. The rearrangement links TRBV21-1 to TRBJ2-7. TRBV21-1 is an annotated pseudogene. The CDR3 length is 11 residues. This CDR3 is CASRPKFEQYV. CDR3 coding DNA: TGTGCCAGCCGGCCGAAGTTCGAGCAGTACGTC.

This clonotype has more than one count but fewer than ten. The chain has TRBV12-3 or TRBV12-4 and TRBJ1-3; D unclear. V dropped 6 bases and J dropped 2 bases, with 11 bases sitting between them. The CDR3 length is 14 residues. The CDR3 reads CASRQRTAGNTIYF. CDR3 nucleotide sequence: TGTGCCAGCAGGCAACGGACGGCTGGAAACACCATATATTTT.

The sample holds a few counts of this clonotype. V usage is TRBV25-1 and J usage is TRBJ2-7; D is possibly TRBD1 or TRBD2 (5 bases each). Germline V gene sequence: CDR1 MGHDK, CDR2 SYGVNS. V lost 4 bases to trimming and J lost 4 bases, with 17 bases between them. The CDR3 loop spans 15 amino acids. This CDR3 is CASSVGTRGGYEQYF. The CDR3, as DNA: TGTGCCAGCAGTGTCGGGACCCGAGGCGGTTACGAGCAGTACTTC.

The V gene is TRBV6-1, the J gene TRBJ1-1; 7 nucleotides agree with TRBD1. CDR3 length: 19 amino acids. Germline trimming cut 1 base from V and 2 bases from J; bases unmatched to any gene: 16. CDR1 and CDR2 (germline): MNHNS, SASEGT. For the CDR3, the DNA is TGTGCCAGCAGTGAAGTTCTGGGGGGGATTACAGGGGTTAACACTGAAGCTTTCTTT. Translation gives CASSEVLGGITGVNTEAFF.

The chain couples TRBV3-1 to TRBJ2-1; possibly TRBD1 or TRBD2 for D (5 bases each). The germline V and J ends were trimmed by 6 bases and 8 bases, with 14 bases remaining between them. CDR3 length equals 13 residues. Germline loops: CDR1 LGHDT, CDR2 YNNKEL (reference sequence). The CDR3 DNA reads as TGTGCCAGCAGACAGGAGGATAGTTATGAGCAGTTCTTC. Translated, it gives CASRQEDSYEQFF.

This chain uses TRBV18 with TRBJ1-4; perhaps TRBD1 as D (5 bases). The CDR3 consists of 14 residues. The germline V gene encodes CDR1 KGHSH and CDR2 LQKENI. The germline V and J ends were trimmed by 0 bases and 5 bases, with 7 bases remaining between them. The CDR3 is CASSPPSGNEKLFF. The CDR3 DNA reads TGTGCCAGCTCACCACCGTCAGGGAATGAAAAACTGTTTTTT.

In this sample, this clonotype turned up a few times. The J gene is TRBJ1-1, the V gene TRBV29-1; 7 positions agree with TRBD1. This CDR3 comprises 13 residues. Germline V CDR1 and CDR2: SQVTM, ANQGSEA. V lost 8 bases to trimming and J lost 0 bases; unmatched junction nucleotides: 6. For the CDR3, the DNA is TGCAGCACCCGACAGGGTTTGAACACTGAAGCTTTCTTT. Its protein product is CSTRQGLNTEAFF. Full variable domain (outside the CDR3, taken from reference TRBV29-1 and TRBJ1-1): SAVISQKPSRDICQRGTSLTIQCQVDSQVTMMFWYRQQPGQSLTLIATANQGSEATYESGFVIDKFPISRPNLTFSTLTVSNMSPEDSSIYLCSTRQGLNTEAFFGQGTRLTVV.

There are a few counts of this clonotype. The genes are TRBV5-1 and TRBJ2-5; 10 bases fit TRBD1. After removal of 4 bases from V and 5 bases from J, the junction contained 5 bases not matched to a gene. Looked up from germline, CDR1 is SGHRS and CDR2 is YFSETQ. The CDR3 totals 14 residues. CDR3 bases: TGCGCCAGCAGCGCAGGACAGGGGGACGAGACCCAGTACTTC. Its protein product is CASSAGQGDETQYF.